A selection of T cell receptor beta chains follows, all from one sample in a study of blood T cell repertoires in COVID-19. The repertoire was sequenced with immunoSEQ multiplex PCR; TCRdb's copy has only in-frame clones and lacks some. The sample has 200,000 to 250,000 clones; 85% to 95% are singletons. Sequencing was performed on peripheral blood. The receptors come from a man under 40 with COVID-19, enrolled during active disease. Each CDR3 is given with its conserved first and last residue. D genes are given only for firm matches. Clone size is given for some rows only: seen once, a few or many times, or a class if the clone is expanded.

v_gene	j_gene	d_gene	abundance	CDR3nt	CDR3aa
TRBV6-4	TRBJ1-2	NA	NA	TGTGCCAGCAGTGCCTCATACTCCCGGACACTTAACTATGGCTACACCTTC	CASSASYSRTLNYGYTF
TRBV30	TRBJ1-1	NA	NA	TGTGCCTGGAGTGTCGGTCAGAACACTGAAGCTTTCTTT	CAWSVGQNTEAFF
TRBV3-1/TRBV3-2	TRBJ1-5	NA	NA	TGTGCCAGCAGCCACACGACAGACTCCTATCAGCCCCAGCATTTT	CASSHTTDSYQPQHF
TRBV14	TRBJ1-6	NA	NA	TGTGCCAGCAGCGCTCGACAGGATAGGGATTCACCCCTCCACTTT	CASSARQDRDSPLHF
TRBV30	TRBJ2-1	TRBD2	NA	TGTGCCTGGAGAAGAATAGCGGGCCTGAGCTCCTACAATGAGCAGTTCTTC	CAWRRIAGLSSYNEQFF
TRBV4-1	TRBJ1-3	TRBD1	once	TGCGCCAGCAGCCAAGGGGACAGGGTAAACACCATATATTTT	CASSQGDRVNTIYF
TRBV27	TRBJ2-3	TRBD1	NA	TGTGCCAGCAGTCACGGACAGGGACCAGATACGCAGTATTTT	CASSHGQGPDTQYF
TRBV7-2	TRBJ2-6	NA	NA	TGTGCCAGCAGCCCGACAGTTTCTGGGGCCAACGTCCTGACTTTC	CASSPTVSGANVLTF
TRBV5-4	TRBJ2-2	NA	NA	TGTGCCAGCAGCTCGCGGGCCCAGAGCGCCGGGGAGCTGTTTTTT	CASSSRAQSAGELFF
TRBV15	TRBJ1-5	NA	NA	TGTGCCACCAGCAGAGATCGGGTTGGGCGGGCCCAGCATTTT	CATSRDRVGRAQHF
TRBV7-3	TRBJ2-7	TRBD2	NA	TGTGCCAGCAGCGAATCGCGGGAGGGCGAGCAGTACTTC	CASSESREGEQYF
TRBV4-1	TRBJ2-2	NA	NA	TGCGCCAGCAGCCAAGAGGAGGGGGCGGCCCCGCACACCGGGGAGCTGTTTTTT	CASSQEEGAAPHTGELFF
TRBV7-6	TRBJ2-2	TRBD1	NA	TGTGCCAGCAGCTCCTCGACAGGGATCGGGGAGCTGTTTTTT	CASSSSTGIGELFF
TRBV27	TRBJ2-5	NA	NA	TGTGCCAGCAGTCAGGGGACCCAGTTGGGGACCCAGTACTTC	CASSQGTQLGTQYF
TRBV4-1	TRBJ2-1	NA	once	TGCGCCAGCAGCCAACGAGGGAATGAGCAGTTCTTC	CASSQRGNEQFF
TRBV3-1/TRBV3-2	TRBJ1-5	NA	NA	TGTGCCAGCAGCCAAGACAGTAATAGCAATCAGCCCCAGCATTTT	CASSQDSNSNQPQHF
TRBV23-1	TRBJ2-7	TRBD2	NA	TGCGCCAGCAGTTTCGCTAGCGGGACTTACGAGCAGTACTTC	CASSFASGTYEQYF
TRBV3-1/TRBV3-2	TRBJ1-1	NA	once	TGTGCCAGCAGCCAAGGTGTTACTGGTCACACTGAAGCTTTCTTT	CASSQGVTGHTEAFF
TRBV11-1	TRBJ1-1	TRBD1	NA	TGTGCCAGCAGCTCGCGCTCCAGGGGGCGTGACGGTGAAGCTTTCTTT	CASSSRSRGRDGEAFF
TRBV19	TRBJ1-5	NA	NA	TGTGCCAGTAGTACTGCAGGGTCCGGGAATCAGCCCCAGCATTTT	CASSTAGSGNQPQHF
TRBV4-1	TRBJ1-5	TRBD1	NA	TGCGCCAGCAGCCAATGGGGGACAGGGAAGGATCAGCCCCAGCATTTT	CASSQWGTGKDQPQHF
TRBV15	TRBJ1-6	TRBD1	NA	TGTGCCACCATGTCCCACGGACAGGGTTACTCACCCCTCCACTTT	CATMSHGQGYSPLHF
TRBV2	TRBJ2-2	TRBD1	NA	TGTGCCAGCAGCCTTGGGACAGGGGTTTATAAGACCGGGGAGCTGTTTTTT	CASSLGTGVYKTGELFF
TRBV6-5	TRBJ1-4	NA	NA	TGTGCCAGCAGATACTCTGGACAGTGGGGAAATGAAAAACTGTTTTTT	CASRYSGQWGNEKLFF
TRBV6-5	TRBJ1-2	NA	NA	TGTGCCAGCAGTCAACAGAACTATGGCTACACCTTC	CASSQQNYGYTF
TRBV10-3	TRBJ1-2	TRBD1	NA	TGTGCCATCAGTGGGGACAGGATCTATGGCTACACCTTC	CAISGDRIYGYTF
TRBV9	TRBJ1-2	TRBD1	NA	TGTGCCAGCAGCGTAGGCATCTTAGCGAGACAGGGGAACTATGGCTACACCTTC	CASSVGILARQGNYGYTF
TRBV6-5	TRBJ2-3	TRBD2	NA	TGTGCCAGCACCCTCCTGCGGGGGGGAACGGATACGCAGTATTTT	CASTLLRGGTDTQYF
TRBV3-1/TRBV3-2	TRBJ2-2	NA	NA	TGTGCCAGCAGCCAGAGCACCGGGGAGCTGTTTTTT	CASSQSTGELFF